A selection of T cell receptor beta chains follows, all from one sample in a study of T cells in Graves' hyperthyroidism and ophthalmopathy. TCRdb reprocessed the multiplex PCR reads via MiXCR and lists one record per CDR3 protein. The table has about 840,000 distinct CDR3 sequences, approximately 40% seen once. The sample comprised blood. Receptor source: a man aged 18 to 30 with Graves' hyperthyroidism. Both conserved end residues are part of each CDR3. A D gene is named only where the DNA matches it firmly. Size tells how often a clone was seen (once, few, many) or the class of an expanded clone, and some rows leave it out.

TRBV10-3,.,.,TRBJ2-5,TGTGCCATCGGTATAGGGGAGACCCAGTACTTC,CAIGIGETQYF
TRBV7-8,.,TRBD1,TRBJ1-5,TGTGCCAGCAGCGCTGGGCGGGACAGGGACCAGCATTTT,CASSAGRDRDQHF
TRBV15,many,.,TRBJ1-5,TGTGCCACCAGCAGAGATAGGGCCCCAGGGAAAGGGCAGCCCCAGCATTTT,CATSRDRAPGKGQPQHF
TRBV6-5,few,TRBD1,TRBJ1-1,TGTGCCAGCGCGGGACAGATGAACACTGAAGCTTTCTTT,CASAGQMNTEAFF
TRBV6-5,few,.,TRBJ1-5,TGTGCCAGCAGTTACCCGTGGGACCCTACGGGCAATCAGCCCCAGCATTTT,CASSYPWDPTGNQPQHF
TRBV20-1,few,.,TRBJ2-6,TGCAGTGCTAGAGATCGTTACAGGGAACCGGCTGGGGCCAACGTCCTGACTTTC,CSARDRYREPAGANVLTF
TRBV20-1,.,TRBD2,TRBJ2-7,TGCAGTGCAACTACGGGACTAGCCTACGAGCAGTACTTC,CSATTGLAYEQYF
TRBV12-3/TRBV12-4,.,.,TRBJ2-7,TGTGCCAGCACGGGAAGGTCGGGCGAGCAGTACTTC,CASTGRSGEQYF
TRBV7-9,few,TRBD1,TRBJ1-4,TGTGCCAGCGGACATTCAAGGGGGCCAACTAATGAAAAACTGTTTTTT,CASGHSRGPTNEKLFF
TRBV6-5,few,.,TRBJ1-1,TGTGCCAGCAGACCCCCCGGCAGTGAAGCTTTCTTT,CASRPPGSEAFF
TRBV7-2,many,TRBD1,TRBJ2-5,TGTGCCAGCAGCTCCGACAGGACAGGGAAAGAGACCCAGTACTTC,CASSSDRTGKETQYF
TRBV7-9,few,.,TRBJ2-7,TGCGCCAGCAGCCAAGAGTTGCCGTACACCTACGAGCAGTACTTC,CASSQELPYTYEQYF
TRBV20-1,many,.,TRBJ1-1,TGCAGTGCTAGTAATTCTGACACTGAAGCTTTCTTT,CSASNSDTEAFF
TRBV29-1,.,.,TRBJ2-7,TGCGGCGCATGGGGCAGGTACGAGCAGTACTTC,CGAWGRYEQYF
TRBV9,few,.,TRBJ2-7,TGTGCCAGCAGCGTAGGGGCAGAGAGCTCCTACGAGCAGTACTTC,CASSVGAESSYEQYF
TRBV13,.,TRBD1,TRBJ2-2,TGTGCCAGCAGCTCAGGCAGGGGGCAGGGCACCGGGGAGCTGTTTTTT,CASSSGRGQGTGELFF
TRBV20-1,.,.,TRBJ1-3,TGCAGTGCTAGAGATCGGGCAGGGGCTGGAAACACCATATATTTT,CSARDRAGAGNTIYF
TRBV7-9,few,.,TRBJ2-5,TGTGCCAGCAGCCCTTCAGAGAAGCGGGAGACCCAGTACTTC,CASSPSEKRETQYF
TRBV7-8,few,.,TRBJ2-7,TGTGCCAGCAGCCTTAGGCGTGTTTTGGACGAGCAGTACTTC,CASSLRRVLDEQYF
TRBV10-3,.,TRBD1,TRBJ1-6,TGTGCCAGCAGTGAAGCGCGACAGGGAACCTATAATTCACCCCTCCACTTT,CASSEARQGTYNSPLHF
TRBV29-1,many,.,TRBJ1-1,TGCAGCGTTGAAGTCGGGCCCGAAGCTTTCTTT,CSVEVGPEAFF
TRBV20-1,few,TRBD1,TRBJ1-1,TGCAGTCCAACCATCCCAGGGACAGGGGCGGGCACTGAAGCTTTCTTT,CSPTIPGTGAGTEAFF
TRBV13,.,TRBD1,TRBJ1-4,TGTGCCACTCGACAGGGCCTGTATGAAAAACTGTTTTTT,CATRQGLYEKLFF
TRBV10-3,few,.,TRBJ1-1,TGTGCCAGCACCCAAGGTGTGAACACTGAAGCTTTCTTT,CASTQGVNTEAFF
TRBV12-3/TRBV12-4,.,.,TRBJ1-3,TGTGCCAGCAGCGCTTCCGCCGTGGTTGGAAACACCATATATTTT,CASSASAVVGNTIYF
TRBV29-1,many,.,TRBJ2-7,TGCAGCGTGCCCCTCGGGCTCGAGCAGTACTTC,CSVPLGLEQYF
TRBV7-9,few,TRBD2,TRBJ2-2,TGTGCCACCGGGGGGTCGGGAAGGTGGACCGGGGAGCTGTTTTTT,CATGGSGRWTGELFF
TRBV4-1,.,TRBD2,TRBJ2-5,TGCGCCAGCAGCCAAGAAGGAAGCGGGGCCAAAGAGACCCAGTACTTC,CASSQEGSGAKETQYF
TRBV20-1,many,.,TRBJ1-1,TGCAGTGCTAGAGGGGGTGCAAGCACTGAAGCTTTCTTT,CSARGGASTEAFF
TRBV12-3/TRBV12-4,.,.,TRBJ2-5,TGTGCCAGCAGCCAAGATAGGGATGCCTTCGAGGAGACCCAGTACTTC,CASSQDRDAFEETQYF
TRBV2,.,.,TRBJ1-1,TGTGCCAGCAGCACCGGACAGCTCCAAACTTACACTGAAGCTTTCTTT,CASSTGQLQTYTEAFF
TRBV7-2,.,.,TRBJ2-7,TGTGCCAGCAGTTACGGGGGACGGAGCCCCTACGAGCAGTACTTC,CASSYGGRSPYEQYF
TRBV5-1,.,TRBD1,TRBJ2-7,TGCGCCAGCAGGCCCGGGACAGGGACCTACGAGCAGTACTTC,CASRPGTGTYEQYF
TRBV20-1,.,.,TRBJ2-2,TGCAGTGCTAGAGGGACTTCCCCCACCGGGGAGCTGTTTTTT,CSARGTSPTGELFF
TRBV12-3/TRBV12-4,.,.,TRBJ1-1,TGTGCCAGCAGCCAGGGCAAGGGACGTTACACTGAAGCTTTCTTT,CASSQGKGRYTEAFF
TRBV6-5,.,.,TRBJ1-1,TGTGCCAGCAGTTACCATGCAGGGATTGAAGCTTTCTTT,CASSYHAGIEAFF
TRBV7-2,many,TRBD1,TRBJ1-5,TGTGCCAGCAGCTTAGGACAGGGGAGGCCCCAGCATTTT,CASSLGQGRPQHF
TRBV20-1,few,.,TRBJ2-7,TGCAGTGCCAGGTGGGGCAGCGCAGCCTACGAGCAGTACTTC,CSARWGSAAYEQYF
TRBV19,many,.,TRBJ2-5,TGTGCCAGCGACTCAGGGTACGAGACCCAGTACTTC,CASDSGYETQYF
TRBV9,few,.,TRBJ1-5,TGTGCCAGCAGCGCGGGTGACAGTGATCAGCCCCAGCATTTT,CASSAGDSDQPQHF
TRBV6-4,.,.,TRBJ1-6,TGTGCCGCGTCCCCCCCAGCCCGTATTTATAATTCACCCCTCCACTTT,CAASPPARIYNSPLHF
TRBV10-1,.,TRBD1,TRBJ2-7,TGCGCCAGCAGTGAGTCGCCGGGACAGGGAGTATGGCAGTACTTC,CASSESPGQGVWQYF
TRBV15,.,TRBD1,TRBJ1-5,TGTGCCACCAGCAGCCCCCAGGGGGAGAATCAGCCCCAGCATTTT,CATSSPQGENQPQHF
TRBV29-1,many,.,TRBJ1-1,TGCAGCGTCCACAGCGCCCAGAACACTGAAGCTTTCTTT,CSVHSAQNTEAFF
TRBV12-3/TRBV12-4,.,.,TRBJ1-4,TGTGCCAGCGCTCCAGGGGTCAAGAAACTGTTTTTT,CASAPGVKKLFF
TRBV4-1,few,TRBD2,TRBJ2-5,TGCGCCAGCAGCCAAGGACCGGCTAGCGGCCAAGAGACCCAGTACTTC,CASSQGPASGQETQYF
TRBV7-2,.,.,TRBJ2-7,TGTGCCAGCAGTTTTGGTCCGGGCTCCTACGAGCAGTACTTC,CASSFGPGSYEQYF
TRBV11-3,few,.,TRBJ1-1,TGTGCCAGCAGCTTCGCCCGGGGTGGCACTGAAGCTTTCTTT,CASSFARGGTEAFF
TRBV9,few,.,TRBJ2-7,TGTGCCAGCAGCGTAGGGACGCTGGGTGAGCAGTACTTC,CASSVGTLGEQYF
TRBV10-3,many,.,TRBJ1-1,TGTGCCATCAGTGAGTCCAGGACAGAAAGGTCTGCTGAAGCTTTCTTT,CAISESRTERSAEAFF
TRBV5-1,many,.,TRBJ1-6,TGCGCCAGCAGCTTGGAACGGCCTAATTCACCCCTCCACTTT,CASSLERPNSPLHF
TRBV29-1,.,TRBD1,TRBJ1-2,TGCAGCGCGGGACAGGTCAGACATGGCTACACCTTC,CSAGQVRHGYTF
TRBV7-9,.,TRBD1,TRBJ2-1,TGTGCCAGCAGCCGATTGACAGGGTCTAACGAGCAGTTCTTC,CASSRLTGSNEQFF
TRBV20-1,many,.,TRBJ1-1,TGCAGTGCTGAGTCCTACGGGAACACTGAAGCTTTCTTT,CSAESYGNTEAFF
TRBV20-1,once,.,TRBJ1-5,TGCAGTGCTGTAGCGGGGCAAGAGACCCAGCATTTT,CSAVAGQETQHF
TRBV5-1,few,TRBD1,TRBJ1-4,TGTGCCAGCAGCCAAGCCGGGACAGGGGATGAAAAACTGTTTTTT,CASSQAGTGDEKLFF
TRBV2,many,TRBD1,TRBJ1-2,TGTGCCAGCAGTGACGCGGGACAGGGGGGAGGCTACACCTTC,CASSDAGQGGGYTF
TRBV25-1,.,TRBD1,TRBJ1-1,TGTGCCAGCAGAAAGACAGGGATTCATGAAGCTTTCTTT,CASRKTGIHEAFF
TRBV7-6,.,.,TRBJ2-7,TGTGCCAGCAGCTTAACCGGACAGATCTACGAGCAGTACTTC,CASSLTGQIYEQYF